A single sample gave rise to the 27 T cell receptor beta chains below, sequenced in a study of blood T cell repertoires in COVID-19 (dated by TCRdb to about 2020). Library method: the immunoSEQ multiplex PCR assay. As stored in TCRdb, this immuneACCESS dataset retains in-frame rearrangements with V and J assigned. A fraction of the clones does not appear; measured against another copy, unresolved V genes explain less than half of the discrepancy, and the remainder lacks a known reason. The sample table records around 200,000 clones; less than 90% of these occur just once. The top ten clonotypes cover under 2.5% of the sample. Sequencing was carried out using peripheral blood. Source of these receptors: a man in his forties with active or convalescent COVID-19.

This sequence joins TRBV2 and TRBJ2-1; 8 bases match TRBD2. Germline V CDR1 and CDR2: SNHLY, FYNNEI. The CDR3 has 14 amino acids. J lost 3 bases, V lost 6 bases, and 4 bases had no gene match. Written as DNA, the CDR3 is TGTGCCAGCAGGGCGGGACTAGTCTACAATGAGCAGTTCTTC. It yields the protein CASRAGLVYNEQFF.

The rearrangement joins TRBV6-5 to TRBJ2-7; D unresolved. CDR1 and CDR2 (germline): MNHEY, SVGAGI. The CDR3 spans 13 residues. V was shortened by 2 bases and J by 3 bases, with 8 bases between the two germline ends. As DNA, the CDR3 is TGTGCCAGCAGTTACAACAGAGACTACGAGCAGTACTTC. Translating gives CASSYNRDYEQYF.

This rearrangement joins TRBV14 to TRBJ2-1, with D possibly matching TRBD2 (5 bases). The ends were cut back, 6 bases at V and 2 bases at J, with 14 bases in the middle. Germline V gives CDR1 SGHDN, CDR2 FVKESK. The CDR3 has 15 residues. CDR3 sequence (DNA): TGTGCCAGCAGTCGAGGGAAGACGACCTACAATGAGCAGTTCTTC. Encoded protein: CASSRGKTTYNEQFF.

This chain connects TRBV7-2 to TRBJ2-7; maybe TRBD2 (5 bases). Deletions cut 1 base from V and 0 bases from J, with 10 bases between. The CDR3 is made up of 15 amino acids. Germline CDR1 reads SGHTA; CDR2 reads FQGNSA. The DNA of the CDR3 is TGTGCCAGCAGCTTAGGGCGAGCGGTCTCCTACGAGCAGTACTTC. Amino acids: CASSLGRAVSYEQYF.

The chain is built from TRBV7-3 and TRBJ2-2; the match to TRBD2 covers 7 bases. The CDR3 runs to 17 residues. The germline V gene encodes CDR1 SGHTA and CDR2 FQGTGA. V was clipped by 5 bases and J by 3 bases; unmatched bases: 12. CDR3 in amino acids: CASSKRWGGPYTGELFF. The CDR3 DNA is TGTGCCAGCAGCAAACGATGGGGAGGGCCGTACACCGGGGAGCTGTTTTTT. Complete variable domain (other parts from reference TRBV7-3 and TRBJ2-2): GAGVSQTPSNKVTEKGKYVELRCDPISGHTALYWYRQSLGQGPEFLIYFQGTGAADDSGLPNDRFFAVRPEGSVSTLKIQRTERGDSAVYLCASSKRWGGPYTGELFFGEGSRLTVL.

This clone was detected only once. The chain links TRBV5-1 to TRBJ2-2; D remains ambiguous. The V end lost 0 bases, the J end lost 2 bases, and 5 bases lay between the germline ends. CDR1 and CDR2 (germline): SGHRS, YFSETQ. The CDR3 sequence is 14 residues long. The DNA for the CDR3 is TGCGCCAGCAGCTTGGACTCCAACACCGGGGAGCTGTTTTTT. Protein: CASSLDSNTGELFF. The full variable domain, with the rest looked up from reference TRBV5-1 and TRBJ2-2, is KAGVTQTPRYLIKTRGQQVTLSCSPISGHRSVSWYQQTPGQGLQFLFEYFSETQRNKGNFPGRFSGRQFSNSRSEMNVSTLELGDSALYLCASSLDSNTGELFFGEGSRLTVL.

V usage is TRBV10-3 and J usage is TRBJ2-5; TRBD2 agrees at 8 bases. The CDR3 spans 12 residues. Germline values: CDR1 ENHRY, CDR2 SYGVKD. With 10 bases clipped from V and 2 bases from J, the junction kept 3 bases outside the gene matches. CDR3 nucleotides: TGTGCCAGCGGGGGGAATCAAGAGACCCAGTACTTC. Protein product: CASGGNQETQYF.

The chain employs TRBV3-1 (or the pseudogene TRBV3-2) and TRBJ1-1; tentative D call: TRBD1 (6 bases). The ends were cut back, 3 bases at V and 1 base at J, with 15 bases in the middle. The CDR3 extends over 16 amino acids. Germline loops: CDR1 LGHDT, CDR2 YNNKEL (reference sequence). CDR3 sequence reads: CASSHTRQGSNTEAFF. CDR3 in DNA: TGTGCCAGCAGCCATACCCGGCAGGGGTCGAACACTGAAGCTTTCTTT.

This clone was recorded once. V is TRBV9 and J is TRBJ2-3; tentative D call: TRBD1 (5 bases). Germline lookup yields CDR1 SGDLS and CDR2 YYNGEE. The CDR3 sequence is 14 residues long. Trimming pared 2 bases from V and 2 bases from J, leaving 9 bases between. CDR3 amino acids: CASSVQGATDTQYF. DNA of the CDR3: TGTGCCAGCAGCGTCCAGGGTGCCACAGATACGCAGTATTTT. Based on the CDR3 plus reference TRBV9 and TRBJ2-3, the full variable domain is DSGVTQTPKHLITATGQRVTLRCSPRSGDLSVYWYQQSLDQGLQFLIQYYNGEERAKGNILERFSAQQFPDLHSELNLSSLELGDSALYFCASSVQGATDTQYFGPGTRLTVL.

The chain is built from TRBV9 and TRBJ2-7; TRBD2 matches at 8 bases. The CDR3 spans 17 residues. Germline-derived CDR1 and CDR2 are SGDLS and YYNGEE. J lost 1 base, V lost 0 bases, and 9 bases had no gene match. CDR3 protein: CASSVEGRLAGSYEQYF. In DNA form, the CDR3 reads TGTGCCAGCAGCGTAGAAGGACGTCTAGCGGGTTCCTACGAGCAGTACTTC.

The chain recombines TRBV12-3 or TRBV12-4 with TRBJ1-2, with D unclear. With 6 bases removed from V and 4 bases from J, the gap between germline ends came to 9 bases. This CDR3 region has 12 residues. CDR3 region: CASSAEGYGYTF. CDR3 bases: TGTGCCAGCAGCGCCGAGGGCTATGGCTACACCTTC.

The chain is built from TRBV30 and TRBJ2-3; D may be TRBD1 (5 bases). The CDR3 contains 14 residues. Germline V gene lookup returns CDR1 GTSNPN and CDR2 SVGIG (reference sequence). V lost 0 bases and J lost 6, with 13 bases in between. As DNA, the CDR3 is TGTGCCTGGAGTGTATTGGACAACTCCGATACGCAGTATTTT. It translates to CAWSVLDNSDTQYF.

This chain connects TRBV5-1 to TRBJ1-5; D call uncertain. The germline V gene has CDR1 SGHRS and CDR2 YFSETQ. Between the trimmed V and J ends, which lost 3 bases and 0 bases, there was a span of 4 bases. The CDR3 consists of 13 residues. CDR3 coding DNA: TGCGCCAGCAGCTCTAATAGCAATCAGCCCCAGCATTTT. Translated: CASSSNSNQPQHF.

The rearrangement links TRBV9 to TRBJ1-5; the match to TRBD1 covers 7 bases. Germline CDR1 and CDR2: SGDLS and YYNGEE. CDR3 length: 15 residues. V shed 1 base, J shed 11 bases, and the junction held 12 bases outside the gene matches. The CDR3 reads CASSVRGQSFDSQHF. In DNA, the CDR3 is TGTGCCAGCAGCGTACGGGGACAGTCATTTGACTCCCAGCATTTT.

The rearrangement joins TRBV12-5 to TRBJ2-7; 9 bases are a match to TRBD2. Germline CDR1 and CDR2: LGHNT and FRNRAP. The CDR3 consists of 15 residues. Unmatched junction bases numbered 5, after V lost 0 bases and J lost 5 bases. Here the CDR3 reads CASGLVLSSGDEQYF. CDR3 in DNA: TGTGCTAGTGGTTTGGTACTCTCTAGCGGGGACGAGCAGTACTTC.

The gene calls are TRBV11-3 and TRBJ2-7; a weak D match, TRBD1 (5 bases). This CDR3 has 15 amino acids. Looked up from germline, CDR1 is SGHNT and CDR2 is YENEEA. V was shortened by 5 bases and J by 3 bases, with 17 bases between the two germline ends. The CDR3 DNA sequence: TGTGCCAGCAGCCACTTAACGTACAGGAACTACGAGCAGTACTTC. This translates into CASSHLTYRNYEQYF. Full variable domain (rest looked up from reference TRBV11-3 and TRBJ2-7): EAGVVQSPRYKIIEKKQPVAFWCNPISGHNTLYWYLQNLGQGPELLIRYENEEAVDDSQLPKDRFSAERLKGVDSTLKIQPAELGDSAVYLCASSHLTYRNYEQYFGPGTRLTVT.

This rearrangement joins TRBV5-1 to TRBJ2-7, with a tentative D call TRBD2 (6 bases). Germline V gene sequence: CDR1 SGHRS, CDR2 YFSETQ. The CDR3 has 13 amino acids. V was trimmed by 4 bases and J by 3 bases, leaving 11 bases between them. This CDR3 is CASSSSGSYEQYF. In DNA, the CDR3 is TGCGCCAGCAGCAGTAGCGGAAGCTACGAGCAGTACTTC.

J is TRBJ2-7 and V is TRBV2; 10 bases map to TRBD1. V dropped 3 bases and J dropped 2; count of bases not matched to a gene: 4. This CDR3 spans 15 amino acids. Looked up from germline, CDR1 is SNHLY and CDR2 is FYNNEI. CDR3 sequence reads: CASSEGTGAPYEQYF. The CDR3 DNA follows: TGTGCCAGCAGTGAGGGGACAGGGGCACCCTACGAGCAGTACTTC.

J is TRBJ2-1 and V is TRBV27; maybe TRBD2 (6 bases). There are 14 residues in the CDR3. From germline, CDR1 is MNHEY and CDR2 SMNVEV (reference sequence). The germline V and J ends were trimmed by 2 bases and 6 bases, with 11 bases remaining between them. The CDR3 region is CASSLREKFNEQFF. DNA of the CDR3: TGTGCCAGCAGTTTACGGGAGAAGTTCAATGAGCAGTTCTTC.

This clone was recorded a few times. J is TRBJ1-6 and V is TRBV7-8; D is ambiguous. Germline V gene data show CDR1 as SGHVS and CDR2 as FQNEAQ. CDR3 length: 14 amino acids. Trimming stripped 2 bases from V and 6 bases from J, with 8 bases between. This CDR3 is CASSLPTINSPLHF. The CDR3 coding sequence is TGTGCCAGCAGCTTACCCACAATTAATTCACCCCTCCACTTT.

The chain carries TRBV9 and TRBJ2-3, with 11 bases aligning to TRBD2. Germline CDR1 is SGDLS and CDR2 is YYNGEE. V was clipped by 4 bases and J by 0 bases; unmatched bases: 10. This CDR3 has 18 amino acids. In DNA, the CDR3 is TGTGCCAGCAGCCCGGGAGGACTAGCGGGCATTAGCACAGATACGCAGTATTTT. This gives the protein CASSPGGLAGISTDTQYF.

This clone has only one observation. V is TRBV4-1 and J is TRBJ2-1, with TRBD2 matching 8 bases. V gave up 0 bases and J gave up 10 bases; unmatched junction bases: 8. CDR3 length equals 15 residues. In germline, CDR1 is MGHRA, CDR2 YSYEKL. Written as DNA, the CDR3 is TGCGCCAGCAGCCAAGACCGACTAGCGTTCAGCGAGCAGTTCTTC. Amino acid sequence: CASSQDRLAFSEQFF.

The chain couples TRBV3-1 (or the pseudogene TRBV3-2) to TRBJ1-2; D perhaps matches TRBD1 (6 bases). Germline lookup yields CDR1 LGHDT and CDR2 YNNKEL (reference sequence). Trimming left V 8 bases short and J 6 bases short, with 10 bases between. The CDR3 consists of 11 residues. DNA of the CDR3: TGTGCCAGCGGCAGGGGACATGGCTACACCTTC. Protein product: CASGRGHGYTF.

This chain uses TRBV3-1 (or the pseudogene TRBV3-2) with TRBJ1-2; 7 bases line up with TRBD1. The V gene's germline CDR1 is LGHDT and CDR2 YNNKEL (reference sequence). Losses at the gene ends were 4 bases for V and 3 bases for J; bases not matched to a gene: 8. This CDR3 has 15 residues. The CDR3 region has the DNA TGTGCCAGCAGCCCCGGAGGAACAGGGGACTATGGCTACACCTTC. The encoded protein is CASSPGGTGDYGYTF.

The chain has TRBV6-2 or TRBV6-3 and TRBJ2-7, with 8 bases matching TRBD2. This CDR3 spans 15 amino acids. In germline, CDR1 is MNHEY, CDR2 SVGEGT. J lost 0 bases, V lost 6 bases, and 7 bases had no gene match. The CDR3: CASSPWGTSSYEQYF. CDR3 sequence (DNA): TGTGCCAGCAGCCCCTGGGGGACTAGCTCCTACGAGCAGTACTTC.

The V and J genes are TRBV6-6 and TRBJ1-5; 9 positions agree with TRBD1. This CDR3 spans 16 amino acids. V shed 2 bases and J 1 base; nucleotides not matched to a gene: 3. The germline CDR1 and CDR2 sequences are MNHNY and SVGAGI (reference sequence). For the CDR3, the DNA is TGTGCCAGCAGTTACCTGGGACAGGGCAGCAATCAGCCCCAGCATTTT. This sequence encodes CASSYLGQGSNQPQHF.

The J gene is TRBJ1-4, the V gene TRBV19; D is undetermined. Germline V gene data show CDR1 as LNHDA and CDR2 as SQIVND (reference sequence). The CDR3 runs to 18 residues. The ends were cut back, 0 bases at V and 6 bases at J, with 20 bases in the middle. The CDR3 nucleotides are TGTGCCAGTAGTATAGATCGTGGCCTCCGCGAGGAGGATGAAAAACTGTTTTTT. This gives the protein CASSIDRGLREEDEKLFF.